The 7 T cell receptor beta chains below were found in one sample sequenced in a study of control samples from healthy donors and cancer patients. The repertoire was sequenced with immunoSEQ multiplex PCR; TCRdb's copy has only in-frame clones and lacks some. The sample lists about 120,000 clones, approximately 90% occurring once. The sequenced sample consisted of blood. These TCRs come from a man between 35 and 55 years old in good health.

The chain combines TRBV9 with TRBJ1-1; D gene uncertain. Germline values: CDR1 SGDLS, CDR2 YYNGEE. This CDR3 contains 14 residues. V lost 0 bases and J 1 base, leaving 7 bases between the germline ends. In nucleotides, the CDR3 is TGTGCCAGCAGCGTAGGAGCCGGGAACACTGAAGCTTTCTTT. Its protein product is CASSVGAGNTEAFF. Based on the CDR3 plus reference TRBV9 and TRBJ1-1, the full variable domain is DSGVTQTPKHLITATGQRVTLRCSPRSGDLSVYWYQQSLDQGLQFLIQYYNGEERAKGNILERFSAQQFPDLHSELNLSSLELGDSALYFCASSVGAGNTEAFFGQGTRLTVV.

The V and J genes are TRBV30 and TRBJ2-5; D tentatively reads TRBD1 or TRBD2 (5 bases each). Trimming removed 3 bases at V and 4 bases at J, with 24 bases between. The CDR3 length is 17 residues. Germline V gives CDR1 GTSNPN, CDR2 SVGIG (reference sequence). This CDR3 reads CAWSAGTLRDLGETQYF. In DNA form, the CDR3 reads TGTGCCTGGAGCGCCGGGACGCTGAGGGACCTGGGAGAGACCCAGTACTTC.

The chain is built from TRBV2 and TRBJ2-7; 9 positions match TRBD1. The germline CDR1 and CDR2 sequences are SNHLY and FYNNEI. The CDR3 is made up of 14 amino acids. V lost 6 bases, J lost 3 bases, and 6 bases stayed unmatched. In DNA, the CDR3 is TGTGCCAGCAGCGACAGGGGGGAAATCTACGAGCAGTACTTC. This encodes CASSDRGEIYEQYF.

The chain links TRBV11-3 to TRBJ2-6; tentatively, D is TRBD1 (5 bases). Germline CDR1 SGHNT, CDR2 YENEEA. The CDR3 totals 16 residues. Deletions cut 4 bases from V and 2 bases from J, with 12 bases between. This CDR3 is CASSSGVGPGANVLTF. The CDR3 DNA follows: TGTGCCAGCAGCTCCGGCGTGGGGCCTGGGGCCAACGTCCTGACTTTC.

The V and J genes are TRBV19 and TRBJ2-7; 11 bases match TRBD2. Trimming cost V 5 bases and J 0 bases; bases outside gene matches: 9. This CDR3 comprises 17 residues. Germline V gene sequence: CDR1 LNHDA, CDR2 SQIVND (reference sequence). CDR3 in DNA: TGTGCCAGTAGTTCCCCGGGACTAGCGGCCGGCTCCTACGAGCAGTACTTC. Translated: CASSSPGLAAGSYEQYF.

The V gene is TRBV2, the J gene TRBJ1-5, with TRBD1 matching over 7 bases. Germline CDR1 and CDR2: SNHLY and FYNNEI. This CDR3 has 16 residues. With 5 bases clipped from V and 0 bases from J, the junction kept 7 bases outside the gene matches. This chain's CDR3 is CASSTFGTVSNQPQHF. The CDR3 DNA follows: TGTGCCAGCAGTACTTTTGGGACAGTTAGCAATCAGCCCCAGCATTTT.

The V and J genes are TRBV18 and TRBJ2-5; D might be TRBD1 (6 bases). Trimming removed 1 base from V and 5 bases from J, with 14 bases in between. From germline, CDR1 is KGHSH and CDR2 LQKENI. This CDR3 has 15 residues. The CDR3 nucleotides read TGTGCCAGCTCACCACGCGACAGGATGTTGGAGACCCAGTACTTC. Its protein product is CASSPRDRMLETQYF.